The 20 T cell receptor beta chains presented below share a single source sample, sequenced in a study of tumor-infiltrating lymphocytes in primary liver carcinoma. Total RNA and DNA came together from roughly 20-30 mg of bulk tissue without cell sorting. Constant-region priming of about 0.5 ug total RNA yielded TCR beta cDNA. Modified slightly, ARM-PCR produced TCR beta libraries over three nested multiplex PCR rounds. TRBV1-TRBV30 forward and Cbeta reverse primers drove the first two roughly 10-cycle rounds. TCRdb independently ran MiXCR on the multiplex PCR reads; one entry per CDR3 protein. The repertoire holds about 120,000 distinct CDR3 sequences, with around 65% as singletons. The sequencing sample was made of tumor-adjacent normal liver tissue. These receptors all come from a woman aged 60 to 75 with primary liver carcinoma and hepatitis B virus infection.

With regard to this clonotype: A junction boundary mismatches the germline segment, possibly from a read error. The chain recombines TRBV12-3 or TRBV12-4 with TRBJ1-6; D might be TRBD1 (6 bases). The CDR3 runs 13 residues. CDR3 nucleotide sequence: TGTGCCAGCAGTCTTATGGGGGGCTCACCCCTCCACTTC. This gives the protein CASSLMGGSPLHF.

As for this clonotype: A read error may explain this, as a much larger clone is one base away. The chain carries TRBV5-1 and TRBJ2-3, with 9 bases lining up with TRBD2. CDR1 is SGHRS, CDR2 YFSETQ, per germline. With 4 bases clipped from V and 14 bases from J, the junction kept 17 bases outside the gene matches. The CDR3 is 15 residues long. The CDR3 reads CASSLSGTSTDMRYF. The CDR3 DNA reads as TGCGCCAGCAGCCTATCAGGGACTAGCACAGATATGCGGTATTTT.

This clonotype was counted a single time. The rearrangement uses TRBV6-5 and TRBJ2-7; no reliable D call. V was shortened by 7 bases and J by 5 bases, with 18 bases between the two germline ends. Germline values: CDR1 MNHEY, CDR2 SVGAGI. The CDR3 runs 14 residues. The CDR3 sequence is CASNFHGVCDEQYF. For the CDR3, the DNA is TGTGCCAGCAACTTCCATGGGGTGTGTGACGAGCAGTACTTC.

Many counts were recorded for this clonotype. This sequence joins TRBV30 and TRBJ2-3, with TRBD2 matching over 9 bases. Germline V gives CDR1 GTSNPN, CDR2 SVGIG (reference sequence). This CDR3 region has 15 residues. Unmatched junction bases numbered 8, after V lost 5 bases and J lost 2 bases. The CDR3 coding sequence is TGTGCCTGGGAGATTCTAGCGGGGATCACAGATACGCAGTATTTT. Its translation: CAWEILAGITDTQYF.

A note on this clonotype: Germline is not matched at one junction end, which may reflect a read error. The J gene is TRBJ1-1, the V gene TRBV7-9; D gene unclear. The CDR3 is 16 amino acids. Germline values: CDR1 SEHNR, CDR2 FQNEAQ (reference sequence). CDR3 bases: TGTGCCGGCAGCTTAGATCCCACGGGATTGAACACTGAAGCTTTCTTT. Its protein is CAGSLDPTGLNTEAFF.

This clonotype was seen repeatedly, ten times or more. V is TRBV29-1 and J is TRBJ1-1, with 9 bases aligning to TRBD1. This CDR3 region has 12 residues. The trim removed 6 bases at V and 11 bases at J, leaving 10 bases unmatched. The germline CDR1 and CDR2 sequences are SQVTM and ANQGSEA. The CDR3 sequence is CSVATGGVGAFF. The CDR3 bases are TGCAGCGTCGCCACAGGGGGCGTTGGGGCTTTCTTT.

A remark on this clonotype: A read error may be the cause here, since a much bigger clone is one base away. V usage is TRBV6-1 and J usage is TRBJ1-6; D perhaps matches TRBD1 (5 bases). This CDR3 contains 15 residues. Germline lookup yields CDR1 MNHNS and CDR2 SASEGT. CDR3 coding DNA: TGTGTCAGCAGTGAATCCGCAGGGACCAATTCACCCCTCCACTTT. Translated: CVSSESAGTNSPLHF.

About this clonotype: A much larger clone is a single base away; this may be a read error. The chain joins TRBV30 to TRBJ1-1; TRBD1 might be the D (5 bases). This CDR3 has 13 residues. Germline CDR1 reads GTSNPN; CDR2 reads SVGIG (reference sequence). The CDR3 DNA is TGTGCCCGGAGTCCGGGGGTGTACACTGAAGCTTTCTTT. Translation gives CARSPGVYTEAFF.

This clonotype was seen only once. The junction does not match germline at one end; this may be a read error. CDR3 sequence reads: CTSKKTGRTKAFF. CDR3 nucleotide sequence: TGTACCAGCAAGAAGACAGGGCGGACTAAAGCTTTCTTT. The V call is TRBV6-6, the J call TRBJ1-1, with TRBD1 matching 7 bases. This CDR3 region has 13 residues. Germline assignment: CDR1 MNHNY and CDR2 SVGAGI (reference sequence).

With respect to this clonotype: A junction boundary mismatches the germline segment, possibly from a read error. The CDR3 sequence: CASSPGTNGTGELSF. The CDR3 coding sequence is TGTGCCAGCAGCCCCGGGACTAACGGGACAGGGGAGCTGTCTTTT. The chain employs TRBV11-3 and TRBJ2-2; the match to TRBD1 covers 10 bases. From germline, CDR1 is SGHNT and CDR2 YENEEA. This CDR3 spans 15 amino acids.

This chain uses TRBV12-3 or TRBV12-4 with TRBJ1-2; D gene ambiguous. Trimming removed 7 bases from V and 9 bases from J, with 15 bases in between. The CDR3 spans 12 residues. The chain's CDR3 is CASNPVGRCYTF. As DNA, the CDR3 is TGTGCCAGCAATCCCGTAGGACGGTGCTACACCTTC.

Comments on this clonotype: A read error may account for a junction end that differs from germline. The chain employs TRBV6-5 and TRBJ2-7; TRBD2 might be the D (6 bases). CDR1 is MNHEY, CDR2 SVGAGI, per germline. This CDR3 has 16 residues. For the CDR3, the DNA is TGTGTCAGCAGTTATTACTCCCAGGGACTTGAGTACGAGCAGTACTTC. Translated: CVSSYYSQGLEYEQYF.

This clonotype occurred once. This may be a read error: a much more frequent sequence differs by one nucleotide. V usage is TRBV30 and J usage is TRBJ2-7; D remains ambiguous. The germline CDR1 and CDR2 sequences are GTSNPN and SVGIG (reference sequence). This CDR3 has 13 amino acids. The CDR3 here is CAWSAGSSYERYF. DNA of the CDR3: TGTGCCTGGAGTGCGGGCAGTTCCTACGAGCGGTACTTC.

The rearrangement links TRBV6-1 to TRBJ1-1; possibly TRBD1 for D (5 bases). Deletions cut 10 bases from V and 0 bases from J, with 18 bases between. Germline CDR1 and CDR2: MNHNS and SASEGT. The CDR3 consists of 15 residues. Here the CDR3 DNA reads TGTGCCATCCAACCGCCGGGACGGGTGAACACTGAAGCTTTCTTT. Protein: CAIQPPGRVNTEAFF.

Worth noting for this clonotype: No conserved phenylalanine or tryptophan ends this CDR3, so it is likely a read error. V and J are TRBV6-2 or TRBV6-3 and TRBJ2-3; D is ambiguous. The CDR3 runs 14 residues. Germline assignment: CDR1 MNHEY and CDR2 SVGEGT. CDR3 amino acids: CASGYADGPDTQYL. CDR3 DNA sequence: TGTGCCAGCGGTTACGCCGACGGCCCAGATACGCAGTATCTT.

This clonotype showed up many times. The gene calls are TRBV28 and TRBJ2-3; D is unclear. CDR1 is MDHEN and CDR2 is SYDVKM in the germline V gene. This CDR3 has 16 residues. Trimming shortened V by 3 bases and J by 2 bases, and 15 bases separated the two germline ends. The CDR3 DNA reads as TGTGCCAGCAGTTTGTCTGGAGACACTCTCACAGATACGCAGTATTTT. It encodes CASSLSGDTLTDTQYF. The variable domain in full, with the rest retrieved from reference TRBV28 and TRBJ2-3, is DVKVTQSSRYLVKRTGEKVFLECVQDMDHENMFWYRQDPGLGLRLIYFSYDVKMKEKGDIPEGYSVSREKKERFSLILESASTNQTSMYLCASSLSGDTLTDTQYFGPGTRLTVL.

The chain recombines TRBV15 with TRBJ2-2; 7 bases line up with TRBD1. V was pared by 5 bases and J by 2 bases, with 8 bases of the junction left unmatched. This CDR3 comprises 16 residues. Germline loops: CDR1 LNHNV, CDR2 YYDKDF (reference sequence). The CDR3 region is CATSGSTGFNTGELFF. The CDR3 DNA is TGTGCCACCAGCGGCTCGACAGGGTTCAACACCGGGGAGCTGTTTTTT. Drawing the rest from reference TRBV15 and TRBJ2-2, the complete variable domain is DAMVIQNPRYQVTQFGKPVTLSCSQTLNHNVMYWYQQKSSQAPKLLFHYYDKDFNNEADTPDNFQSRRPNTSFCFLDIRSPGLGDTAMYLCATSGSTGFNTGELFFGEGSRLTVL.

On this clonotype: One junction end does not reproduce the germline sequence, and a read error may be involved. The chain is built from TRBV5-1 and TRBJ1-4, with D perhaps TRBD1 (5 bases). Germline CDR1 and CDR2: SGHRS and YFSETQ. The CDR3 runs 15 residues. The chain's CDR3 is CASSTTGGKGEKLLF. DNA for the CDR3: TGCGCCAGTAGCACCACCGGGGGGAAGGGTGAAAAACTGCTATTT.

The rearrangement links TRBV21-1 to TRBJ2-5; the table assigns TRBD2, which was not confirmed against the DNA. TRBV21-1 is a recognized pseudogene. CDR3 length: 24 amino acids. In DNA form, the CDR3 reads TGTGCCAGCAGCACAGCAAGCATTTCCTCTGTTTACCTCGAGGGGGACTACACAAGAGAGACCCAGTACTTC. Its protein product is CASSTASISSVYLEGDYTRETQYF.

As to this clonotype: At one end the junction does not follow the germline gene, possibly because of a read error. V gene TRBV9 combines with J gene TRBJ2-3; D might be TRBD2 (5 bases). This CDR3 spans 15 amino acids. Looked up from germline, CDR1 is SGDLS and CDR2 is YYNGEE. CDR3 bases: TGTGCCAACAGCGTTAGCGCCCTGGACACAGATACGCAGTATTTT. It specifies CANSVSALDTDTQYF.